One T cell receptor beta chain is described in this entry. Its antigen specificity is not known. There are no base qualities to consult, and no much larger clone falls within one base. Clipping removes 0 bases from V and 2 bases from J, with 7 as the unmatched junction base count. CDR1 GTSNPN and CDR2 SVGIG were looked up in the germline V gene (reference sequence). There are 15 amino acids in the CDR3, from cysteine to phenylalanine inclusive. Just the 45-base CDR3 DNA is kept, in frame starting at base 1. The immunoSEQ Assay, a bias-controlled multiplex PCR, was used to amplify TCRbeta CDR3 regions from genomic DNA. The source study handled its data this way. The number of nucleated cells in each sample was estimated from the amplification of reference gene primers within the assay. To quantify the absolute abundance of each unique TCRbeta CDR3 rearrangement, sequence reads were collapsed and filtered. Productive Simpson clonality was computed per sample as the square root of Simpson's diversity index over productive rearrangements. This immuneACCESS table, as held by TCRdb, lists in-frame sequences with V and J called but not all clones. Of the missing ones, under half trace to an unresolved V gene in checked studies; the others have no known cause. The D gene and trimming were derived from the DNA, and the V and J assignments and clone size from that table. For this sample there are about 110,000 clones; approximately 85% appear just once. The top ten hold about 15% of the sample.

The source of the sample is a study of blood T cell repertoires in COVID-19 (dated by TCRdb to 2018 to 2020). Some background on the complete study: The collaborator samples originated in the United States, Italy and Spain and spanned the acute and convalescent phases of COVID-19. The dataset comprised deeply sampled blood TCRbeta repertoires from subjects exposed to, actively infected with, or recovered from COVID-19. The material from the prospective study consisted of cDNA or gDNA derived from T cells, B-cell-depleted T cells, or PBMCs. A de-identified subject ID, COVID-19 status, age in years and sex were almost always included in the sample metadata. The repertoires were released in a freely available public database intended as a resource for research on the immune response to SARS-CoV-2. The samples were drawn from two sources: the first 160 participants of the ongoing ImmuneRACE study, and 1,000 to 1,500 subjects contributed by 6 global collaborators. HLA class I and class II types, where available, came from metadata supplied by the sample provider rather than from assay-based typing.

Overall study outcomes, separate from this receptor: The quantity of clinical and demographic metadata differed by source and by participant and was supplied without curation.

Collaborating institutions collected whole blood in K2EDTA tubes following their own protocols. Collaborator samples were shipped for TCRbeta analysis as frozen whole blood, isolated PBMCs, or DNA extracted from either sample type. Input material: peripheral blood. This clonotype originated in a woman aged 55 to 70 with acute or convalescent COVID-19. The chain joins TRBV30 to TRBJ2-7, with TRBD2 matching 7 junction bases. The CDR3 protein sequence reads: CAWSVQRGRAYEQYF. In nucleotide form, the sequence is TGTGCCTGGAGTGTACAGCGGGGTCGGGCCTACGAGCAGTACTTC.